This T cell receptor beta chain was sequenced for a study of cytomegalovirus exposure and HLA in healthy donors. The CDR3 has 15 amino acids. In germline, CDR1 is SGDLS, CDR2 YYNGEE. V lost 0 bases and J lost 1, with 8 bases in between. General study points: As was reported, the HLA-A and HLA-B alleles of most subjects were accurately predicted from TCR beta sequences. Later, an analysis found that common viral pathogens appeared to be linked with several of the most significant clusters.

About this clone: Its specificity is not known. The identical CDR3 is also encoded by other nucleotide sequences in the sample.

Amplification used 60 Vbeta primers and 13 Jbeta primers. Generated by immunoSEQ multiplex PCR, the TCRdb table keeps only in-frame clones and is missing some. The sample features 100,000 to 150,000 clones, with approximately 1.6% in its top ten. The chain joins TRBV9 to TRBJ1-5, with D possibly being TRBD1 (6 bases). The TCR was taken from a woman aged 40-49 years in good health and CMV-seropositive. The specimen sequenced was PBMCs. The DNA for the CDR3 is TGTGCCAGCAGCGTAGAGGGGGTAAGCAATCAGCCCCAGCATTTT. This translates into CASSVEGVSNQPQHF.